This T cell receptor beta chain originates from a study of cytomegalovirus exposure and HLA in healthy donors. Across the whole study: The roughly 120 validation repertoires, a later analysis reported, used the same platform as the approximately 700 first-cohort repertoires. Study results and caveats: Diagnosis of cytomegalovirus status made by the classifier reportedly showed high specificity and sensitivity. Confirmation in vitro established that a few CMV-associated chains were specific for CMV antigens. Among TCR beta chains, those listed as cytomegalovirus-associated numbered about 150.

Remarks on this clone: Its antigen is not identified.

Profiling relied on immunoSEQ multiplex PCR, and the TCRdb table lists in-frame clones only, not all of them. Of 70,000 to 95,000 clones listed, 80% to 95% are singletons. The length of the CDR3 is 14 residues. Looked up from germline, CDR1 is SEHNR and CDR2 is FQNEAQ (reference sequence). The V and J ends lost 1 base and 4 bases respectively, with 8 bases between them. The TCR was taken from a woman in her twenties or thirties in good health and CMV-seronegative. This chain connects TRBV7-9 to TRBJ1-5, with D unresolved. The sample comprised PBMCs. CDR3 loop: CASSLGASNQPQHF. The CDR3 DNA reads TGTGCCAGCAGCTTAGGGGCCAGTAATCAGCCCCAGCATTTT.